Detailed here is one T cell receptor (beta chain). Per the original data handling: Using reference gene primer amplification, nucleated cell counts were estimated. The protocol was immunoSEQ multiplex PCR, while the TCRdb copy is restricted to in-frame clones and leaves out a portion. The D gene and trimming were derived from the DNA, and the V and J assignments and clone size from that table. The data hold about 480,000 clones, with about 88% observed a single time. The data were taken from a study of blood T cell repertoires in COVID-19. CDR3 length: 13 amino acids. V lost 1 base and J 9 bases, leaving 10 bases between the germline ends. CDR1 and CDR2 from the germline V gene are SEHNR and FQNEAQ (reference sequence). Seattle cases were enrolled at active infection and followed longitudinally.

The V and J genes are TRBV7-9 and TRBJ2-1; D is perhaps TRBD1 (5 bases). Sequenced sample: peripheral blood. This TCR was recovered from a young man with COVID-19, enrolled during active disease. The CDR3 DNA follows: TGTGCCAGCAGCTTAGTCCAGCAGGGTGAGCAGTTCTTC. This gives the protein CASSLVQQGEQFF.